This TCR beta chain was sequenced for a study of blood T cell repertoires in COVID-19. Overall study context: T cells, B-cell-depleted T cells, or PBMCs provided the cDNA or gDNA that served as material.

Libraries were prepared by immunoSEQ multiplex PCR; TCRdb keeps only in-frame clonotypes and omits some of them. The table shows about 260,000 clones, with about 87% occurring only once. This clone was found once. The sample taken for sequencing was peripheral blood. The sequence derives from a woman between 40 and 50 years old who had recovered from COVID-19.

The CDR3 here is CASSSGQIDTEAFF. In nucleotides, the CDR3 is TGCGCCAGCAGCTCAGGACAGATAGACACTGAAGCTTTCTTT. The chain has TRBV5-1 and TRBJ1-1; TRBD1 might be the D (6 bases). Germline-derived CDR1 and CDR2 are SGHRS and YFSETQ. The CDR3 sequence is 14 residues long. V was clipped by 3 bases and J by 3 bases, with 12 bases between them.